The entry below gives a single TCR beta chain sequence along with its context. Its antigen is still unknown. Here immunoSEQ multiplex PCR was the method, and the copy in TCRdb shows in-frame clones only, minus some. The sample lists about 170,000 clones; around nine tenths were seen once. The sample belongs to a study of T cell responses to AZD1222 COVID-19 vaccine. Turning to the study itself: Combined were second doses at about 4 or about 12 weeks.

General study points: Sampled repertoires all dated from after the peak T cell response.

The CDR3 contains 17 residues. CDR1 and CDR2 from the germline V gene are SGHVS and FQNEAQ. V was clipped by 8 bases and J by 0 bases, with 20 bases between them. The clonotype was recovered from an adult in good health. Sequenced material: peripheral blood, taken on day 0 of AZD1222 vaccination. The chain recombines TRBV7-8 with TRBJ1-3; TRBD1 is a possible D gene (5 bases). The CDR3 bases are TGTGCCAGCGGGAAAGACAGCACTACCTACTCTGGAAACACCATATATTTT. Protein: CASGKDSTTYSGNTIYF.